The subject of this entry is one T cell receptor (beta chain). The antigen is not known. The data were obtained in a study of OX40 agonist ivuxolimab in advanced cancers. The overall study: An anti-OX40 (CD134) antibody with agonistic activity, ivuxolimab, was administered to patients. Ivuxolimab, which patients received intravenously every 2 weeks, was dosed at 0.01 to 10 mg/kg.

Measured with immunoSEQ multiplex PCR; TCRdb has only the in-frame clones, and not every one. The sample has 90,000 to 100,000 clones; just under 85% are singletons. CDR1 is SEHNR, CDR2 FQNEAQ, per germline (reference sequence). Trimming left V 1 base short and J 0 bases short, with 4 bases between. CDR3 size: 14 residues. Study-wide points: Researchers report that CD8+ T cells had, on average, more expanded clones than CD4+. In the 0.1 to 3.0 mg/kg range, CD4+ and CD8+ blood T cells had expanded clonally by week 6.

The source was CD4+ or CD8+ T cells sorted from blood, collected in a trial of the OX40 agonist ivuxolimab. The sequence derives from an adult with an advanced solid tumor such as melanoma, head and neck, liver or kidney cancer. The genes are TRBV7-9 and TRBJ2-4; no clear D. In DNA form, the CDR3 reads TGTGCCAGCAGCTTAGGTCAAGCCAAAAACATTCAGTACTTC. Encoded protein: CASSLGQAKNIQYF.